The subject of this entry is one TCR beta chain. These data are taken from a study of blood T cell repertoires in COVID-19. Data came from immunoSEQ multiplex PCR; TCRdb stores just in-frame clones and leaves some out. Here the sample spans approximately 180,000 clones, around 87% being singletons. Looked up from germline, CDR1 is SNHLY and CDR2 is FYNNEI. V was shortened by 4 bases and J by 5 bases, with 11 bases between the two germline ends. CDR3 length: 13 amino acids. The source material was peripheral blood. This sequence joins TRBV2 and TRBJ1-1, with D perhaps TRBD1 (6 bases). The receptor was derived from a woman in her 70s with COVID-19, enrolled during active disease. The CDR3 protein is CASSGQVGTEAFF. The CDR3 region has the DNA TGTGCCAGCAGTGGACAGGTTGGTACTGAAGCTTTCTTT.